This TCR beta chain was retrieved from a study of control samples from healthy donors and cancer patients. TCRdb's table, derived via immunoSEQ multiplex PCR, lists solely in-frame clones and lacks some. The data show roughly 100,000 clones, around 89% seen once. Germline loops: CDR1 LNHDA, CDR2 SQIVND (reference sequence). CDR3 size: 15 residues. Trimming took 2 bases from V and 0 from J, leaving 8 bases between them. Material for sequencing was PBMCs. V and J are TRBV19 and TRBJ2-1; D uncertain. This receptor was obtained from a man in his fifties or sixties with lung cancer. CDR3 region: CASSITWGSYNEQFF. The CDR3 bases are TGTGCCAGTAGTATAACCTGGGGCTCCTACAATGAGCAGTTCTTC.